A single sample gave rise to the 10 T cell receptor beta chains below, sequenced in a study of spatial heterogeneity in lung cancer. Time point here: sample taken at primary tumor resection. MiXCR, run by TCRdb on the 5' RACE reads, gives a single entry per CDR3 protein. This sample has about 2,000 distinct CDR3 sequences; under 8% occur once, and the top ten carry about 14%. Sequences were derived from normal lung tissue next to the tumor, sampled at surgery. Every receptor here comes from a male donor with early-stage non-small cell lung cancer.

By share of the sample, this clonotype is medium-sized. The chain joins TRBV15 to TRBJ2-1, with D unclear. Per germline, CDR1 LNHNV and CDR2 YYDKDF (reference sequence). This CDR3 has 13 residues. Between the trimmed V and J ends, which lost 0 bases and 6 bases, there was a span of 6 bases. Written as DNA, the CDR3 is TGTGCCACCAGCAGAGATCCCCTCAATGAGCAGTTCTTC. Encoded protein: CATSRDPLNEQFF.

This clonotype is categorized as medium-sized (0.01 to 0.1%). The chain links TRBV20-1 to TRBJ1-1; possibly TRBD1 for D (5 bases). V lost 6 bases, J lost 6 bases, and 14 bases lay in between. The CDR3 runs to 12 residues. Germline V gene sequence: CDR1 DFQATT, CDR2 SNEGSKA (reference sequence). The CDR3: CSADPRGAEAFF. CDR3 nucleotide sequence: TGCAGTGCCGACCCCCGGGGGGCTGAAGCTTTCTTT.

The chain has TRBV6-6 and TRBJ2-3; the D is unclear. This CDR3 comprises 12 residues. Trimming pared 6 bases from V and 5 bases from J, leaving 9 bases between. The germline V gene encodes CDR1 MNHNY and CDR2 SVGAGI (reference sequence). This chain's CDR3 is CASSISVDTQYF. Written as DNA, the CDR3 is TGTGCCAGCAGCATTAGTGTAGATACGCAGTATTTT.

This clonotype rates as medium-sized. The chain combines TRBV7-2 with TRBJ2-1, with D possibly matching TRBD1 (5 bases). The CDR3 loop spans 14 amino acids. With 8 bases removed from V and 3 bases from J, the gap between germline ends came to 14 bases. The V gene's germline CDR1 is SGHTA and CDR2 FQGNSA. CDR3 in amino acids: CASALLRGYNEQFF. The CDR3 region has the DNA TGTGCCAGCGCCCTTCTAAGGGGCTACAATGAGCAGTTCTTC.

This clonotype ranks as medium-sized. The genes are TRBV18 and TRBJ1-2, with D possibly being TRBD1 (5 bases). V shed 5 bases and J shed 8 bases, with 21 bases lying between them. CDR3 size: 15 residues. CDR1 and CDR2 from the germline V gene are KGHSH and LQKENI. The chain's CDR3 is CASSENRDSFRGYTF. The CDR3 DNA reads TGTGCCAGCTCAGAGAACCGGGACTCCTTTCGGGGCTACACCTTC.

This clonotype ranks as medium-sized. The chain is built from TRBV2 and TRBJ2-3, with D unresolved. In germline, CDR1 is SNHLY, CDR2 FYNNEI. The CDR3 sequence is 13 residues long. V gave up 7 bases and J gave up 0 bases, with 8 bases separating them. CDR3 in amino acids: CASKESSTDTQYF. Here the CDR3 DNA reads TGTGCCAGCAAGGAAAGTAGCACAGATACGCAGTATTTT.

This clonotype is termed large. The CDR3 nucleotides are TGTGCCAGCACCCTGGGACTAGCGGGGCTGTTTGAGCAGTTCTTC. Encoded protein: CASTLGLAGLFEQFF. The chain uses TRBV7-2 and TRBJ2-1; 13 nucleotides agree with TRBD2. Germline CDR1 and CDR2: SGHTA and FQGNSA. The V segment lost 7 bases and the J segment 9 bases; nucleotides outside the gene matches: 9. The CDR3 has 15 amino acids.

By sample share, this clonotype is medium-sized (0.01 to 0.1%). The chain is built from TRBV6-5 and TRBJ1-1, with TRBD1 matching over 8 bases. CDR1 MNHEY and CDR2 SVGAGI come from the germline V gene. V gave up 0 bases and J gave up 5 bases; unmatched junction bases: 8. This CDR3 is built from 16 residues. DNA for the CDR3: TGTGCCAGCAGTTACTCGACTCCGGACAGGGCTACTGAAGCTTTCTTT. Translating it yields CASSYSTPDRATEAFF.

Relative to its sample, this clonotype is medium-sized. The chain joins TRBV7-9 to TRBJ2-1, with D perhaps TRBD1 (6 bases). CDR1 and CDR2 (germline): SEHNR, FQNEAQ (reference sequence). The CDR3 loop spans 13 amino acids. V lost 3 bases to trimming and J lost 5 bases, with 8 bases between them. DNA for the CDR3: TGTGCCAGCAGCTTGGGGGCAAACAATGAGCAGTTCTTC. Translating gives CASSLGANNEQFF.

By its share, this clonotype is medium-sized (0.01 to 0.1%). J is TRBJ2-1 and V is TRBV28; no reliable D call. The CDR3 runs 13 residues. In germline, CDR1 is MDHEN, CDR2 SYDVKM. Between the trimmed V and J ends, which lost 3 bases and 3 bases, there was a span of 6 bases. As DNA, the CDR3 is TGTGCCAGCAGTTTGGTCAACTACAATGAGCAGTTCTTC. Protein product: CASSLVNYNEQFF.